The following is a TCR beta chain sequence with its context. Antigen: not known. The length of the CDR3 is 16 residues. Germline CDR1 reads SGHTA; CDR2 reads FQGNSA. A 5'RACE template switching approach incorporating UMIs was used to make TCR beta cDNA. No DNA is given; TCRdb re-called the 5' RACE reads and lists each CDR3 protein once. Recorded here are about 140,000 distinct CDR3 sequences; the top ten clones represent 12%. This sample was taken from a study of T cells expressing NK-cell markers. Study at large: According to the study, TCR beta repertoires originated from sorted CD3+CD56+NKG2C+, CD3+CD56+NKG2C- and CD3+CD56-NKG2C+ T cells.

Study-level results: Dominant NKG2C+ clonotypes were found to form roughly 1.0-7.5% of CD8+ T cells in 5 or 6 donors.

The origin of this receptor is a man younger than 30 in good health. The source material was blood T cells: a sorted CD56 or NKG2C T cell subset, CD4+ or CD8+ T cells, or bulk PBMC T cells (not recorded which). The chain joins TRBV7-2 to TRBJ2-3; absent DNA, TCRdb's TRBD2 call cannot be checked. This chain's CDR3 is CASRFSSGSTADTQYF.